These 25 T cell receptor beta chains share one sample of origin, sequenced in a study of blood T cell repertoires in COVID-19. Sequencing used immunoSEQ multiplex PCR; TCRdb keeps in-frame clones, though not all of them. The sample holds approximately 390,000 clones, approximately 86% seen once. Sequenced sample: PBMCs or T cells enriched from blood (not recorded which). All receptors come from a woman aged 35 to 49 with acute COVID-19.

The V call is TRBV5-1, the J call TRBJ2-3; a weak D match, TRBD2 (7 bases). V lost 3 bases, J lost 1 base, and 15 bases lay in between. The V gene's germline CDR1 is SGHRS and CDR2 YFSETQ. This CDR3 is 16 amino acids long. CDR3 DNA sequence: TGCGCCAGCAGCTCGGGAGGCGGGACACGCACAGATACGCAGTATTTT. Its translation: CASSSGGGTRTDTQYF.

J is TRBJ1-4 and V is TRBV5-6; 9 positions agree with TRBD1. Germline V gene sequence: CDR1 SGHDT, CDR2 YYEEEE. This CDR3 contains 16 residues. The V and J ends lost 6 bases and 1 base, in that order; junction bases with no gene match: 7. The CDR3 region has the DNA TGTGCCAGCACCCTACAGGGGGCGGTAACTAATGAAAAACTGTTTTTT. The encoded protein is CASTLQGAVTNEKLFF.

The V call is TRBV29-1, the J call TRBJ1-1, with D hard to call. The V gene lost 2 bases and the J gene lost 4 bases, with 14 bases spanning the gap. CDR1 is SQVTM, CDR2 ANQGSEA, per germline. The CDR3 is made up of 14 amino acids. CDR3 amino acids: CSVEQGAGSTEAFF. CDR3 DNA sequence: TGCAGCGTTGAACAAGGCGCGGGGAGCACTGAAGCTTTCTTT.

The chain carries TRBV20-1 and TRBJ2-1; the match to TRBD2 covers 8 bases. The length of the CDR3 is 14 residues. V lost 3 bases, J lost 4 bases, and 5 bases stayed unmatched. The V gene's germline CDR1 is DFQATT and CDR2 SNEGSKA (reference sequence). The CDR3 here is CSASVLAGYNEQFF. CDR3 coding DNA: TGCAGTGCTAGTGTATTAGCGGGGTACAATGAGCAGTTCTTC.

This clone was counted between two and nine times. V and J are TRBV9 and TRBJ1-2; D is ambiguous. The CDR3 consists of 18 residues. CDR1 is SGDLS and CDR2 is YYNGEE in the germline V gene. V gave up 0 bases and J gave up 5 bases, with 23 bases separating them. The CDR3 bases are TGTGCCAGCAGCGTAGATCCTCACCAGGTACTTCTTCCTTATGGCTACACCTTC. Protein: CASSVDPHQVLLPYGYTF.

The chain couples TRBV5-1 to TRBJ2-2, with a possible D match to TRBD2 (6 bases). The V and J ends lost 6 bases and 4 bases respectively, with 16 bases between them. CDR3 size: 15 residues. CDR1 SGHRS and CDR2 YFSETQ come from the germline V gene. CDR3 region: CASTWAMGGTGELFF. The CDR3, as DNA: TGCGCCAGCACCTGGGCGATGGGGGGCACCGGGGAGCTGTTTTTT.

The J gene is TRBJ1-2, the V gene TRBV3-1 (or the pseudogene TRBV3-2), with a weak D call TRBD1 (5 bases). The CDR3 is made up of 12 amino acids. V was shortened by 5 bases and J by 6 bases, with 10 bases between the two germline ends. Looked up from germline, CDR1 is LGHDT and CDR2 is YNNKEL (reference sequence). The CDR3 DNA follows: TGTGCCAGCAGCTATAGGGGCCATGGCTACACCTTC. Translation gives CASSYRGHGYTF.

The chain is built from TRBV15 and TRBJ2-7; D may be TRBD2 (6 bases). This CDR3 is 14 amino acids long. Trimming cost V 0 bases and J 6 bases, with 12 bases left between them. Germline-derived CDR1 and CDR2 are LNHNV and YYDKDF (reference sequence). The CDR3 loop reads CATSREGGLREQYF. The CDR3, as DNA: TGTGCCACCAGCAGAGAGGGGGGTCTTCGCGAGCAGTACTTC.

V usage is TRBV20-1 and J usage is TRBJ2-3; 8 bases line up with TRBD1. This CDR3 is built from 18 residues. V lost 3 bases and J lost 1; bases outside the gene matches: 15. Germline V gene lookup returns CDR1 DFQATT and CDR2 SNEGSKA (reference sequence). The CDR3 DNA reads as TGCAGTGCTAGTGAGCCAACCTCGACAGGGGAGGGCACAGATACGCAGTATTTT. Protein product: CSASEPTSTGEGTDTQYF.

This clone was seen a handful of times. The chain joins TRBV25-1 to TRBJ2-7; TRBD1 might be the D (6 bases). CDR1 and CDR2 (germline): MGHDK, SYGVNS. The CDR3 totals 16 residues. Trimming removed 2 bases from V and 0 bases from J, with 14 bases in between. DNA of the CDR3: TGTGCCAGCAGTGAAGACGACAGGTGGATCTCCTACGAGCAGTACTTC. As protein: CASSEDDRWISYEQYF.

The V gene is TRBV5-1, the J gene TRBJ1-2, with D possibly matching TRBD1 (6 bases). The CDR3 length is 14 residues. Trimming took off 1 base at V and 8 bases at J, with 15 bases between the two ends. Germline CDR1 SGHRS, CDR2 YFSETQ. The CDR3 is CASSLQGPAEGYTF. CDR3 DNA sequence: TGCGCCAGCAGCTTGCAGGGGCCGGCCGAGGGCTACACCTTC. Variable domain in full (rest from reference TRBV5-1 and TRBJ1-2): KAGVTQTPRYLIKTRGQQVTLSCSPISGHRSVSWYQQTPGQGLQFLFEYFSETQRNKGNFPGRFSGRQFSNSRSEMNVSTLELGDSALYLCASSLQGPAEGYTFGSGTRLTVV.

The genes are TRBV23-1 and TRBJ2-5; TRBD1 matches at 7 bases. TRBV23-1 has ORF status, its function being uncertain. The CDR3 consists of 15 residues. J was trimmed by 4 bases and V by 8 bases; bases with no gene match: 13. CDR3 loop: CASSPPTGWGETQYF. In DNA form, the CDR3 reads TGCGCCAGCTCCCCCCCGACAGGGTGGGGAGAGACCCAGTACTTC.

This clone was found many times. V is TRBV2 and J is TRBJ1-5; TRBD1 might be the D (6 bases). Germline assignment: CDR1 SNHLY and CDR2 FYNNEI. The CDR3 consists of 14 residues. The germline V and J ends were trimmed by 7 bases and 1 base, with 11 bases remaining between them. The CDR3 here is CASKVQGSNQPQHF. For the CDR3, the DNA is TGTGCCAGCAAGGTACAGGGAAGCAATCAGCCCCAGCATTTT.

This sequence joins TRBV2 and TRBJ1-1; D is perhaps TRBD1 (5 bases). Germline loops: CDR1 SNHLY, CDR2 FYNNEI. V lost 7 bases, J lost 0 bases, and 12 bases lay in between. CDR3 size: 14 residues. CDR3 sequence: CASNSRVLNTEAFF. The CDR3 DNA is TGTGCCAGCAATAGCAGGGTTCTGAACACTGAAGCTTTCTTT.

The chain joins TRBV20-1 to TRBJ1-4, with D perhaps matching TRBD1 (6 bases). Germline CDR1 DFQATT, CDR2 SNEGSKA (reference sequence). This CDR3 contains 12 residues. Between the trimmed V and J ends, which lost 3 bases and 7 bases, there was a span of 9 bases. The CDR3 spells CSASPGVEKLFF. In DNA form, the CDR3 reads TGCAGTGCTAGTCCAGGGGTTGAAAAACTGTTTTTT.

The CDR3: CASSTGQGATEAFF. In DNA form, the CDR3 reads TGTGCCAGCAGCACTGGTCAGGGGGCAACTGAAGCTTTCTTT. V gene TRBV6-5 combines with J gene TRBJ1-1; 8 bases agree with TRBD1. The CDR3 totals 14 residues. Germline lookup yields CDR1 MNHEY and CDR2 SVGAGI. Trimming removed 6 bases from V and 5 bases from J; junction bases left unmatched: 8.

This rearrangement joins TRBV24-1 to TRBJ1-6, with TRBD1 matching over 10 bases. J gave up 7 bases and V 4 bases, and 3 bases lay outside the gene matches. The CDR3 has 15 amino acids. CDR1 and CDR2 from the germline V gene are KGHDR and SFDVKD. The CDR3 DNA reads as TGTGCCACCAGTGAAGGACAGGGGGGAAATTCACCCCTCCACTTT. This sequence encodes CATSEGQGGNSPLHF.

This clone was picked up a small number of times. The chain uses TRBV6-1 and TRBJ2-1, with 11 bases aligning to TRBD2. The CDR3 sequence is 16 residues long. Germline lookup yields CDR1 MNHNS and CDR2 SASEGT. V lost 4 bases and J lost 4; bases outside the gene matches: 6. The CDR3, as DNA: TGTGCCAGCAGTGGGGAGGGGACTAGCGGATACAATGAGCAGTTCTTC. Translating it yields CASSGEGTSGYNEQFF.

The V call is TRBV2, the J call TRBJ1-1, with 9 bases aligning to TRBD1. V lost 10 bases, J lost 6 bases, and 3 bases stayed unmatched. Per the germline V gene, CDR1 is SNHLY and CDR2 is FYNNEI. This CDR3 spans 11 amino acids. CDR3 sequence reads: CATHRGPEAFF. CDR3 bases: TGTGCCACGCACAGGGGGCCTGAAGCTTTCTTT. The full variable domain, completed using reference TRBV2 and TRBJ1-1, is EPEVTQTPSHQVTQMGQEVILRCVPISNHLYFYWYRQILGQKVEFLVSFYNNEISEKSEIFDDQFSVERPDGSNFTLKIRSTKLEDSAMYFCATHRGPEAFFGQGTRLTVV.

This chain connects TRBV19 to TRBJ2-3; D call uncertain. Germline CDR1 reads LNHDA; CDR2 reads SQIVND (reference sequence). The CDR3 is 11 amino acids. Deletions cut 6 bases from V and 3 bases from J, with 4 bases between. CDR3 region: CASSQTDTQYF. As DNA, the CDR3 is TGTGCCAGTAGCCAGACAGATACGCAGTATTTT.

V usage is TRBV5-1 and J usage is TRBJ2-3; D is undetermined. Germline V lookup: CDR1 SGHRS, CDR2 YFSETQ. The V gene lost 0 bases and the J gene lost 5 bases, with 13 bases spanning the gap. The CDR3 is 15 amino acids. Written as DNA, the CDR3 is TGCGCCAGCAGCTTGGACAACCCAGAGGTAGATACGCAGTATTTT. It specifies CASSLDNPEVDTQYF.

The chain recombines TRBV9 with TRBJ2-2, with D maybe TRBD2 (6 bases). CDR1 is SGDLS, CDR2 YYNGEE, per germline. Trimming removed 9 bases at V and 5 bases at J, with 17 bases between. There are 14 residues in the CDR3. Written as DNA, the CDR3 is TGTGCCACACGCGGCGGGGTGGGAACCGGGGAGCTGTTTTTT. Amino acids: CATRGGVGTGELFF.

The CDR3 DNA is TGCGCCAGCAGCGAGACAGCGAACACTGAAGCTTTCTTT. Amino acids: CASSETANTEAFF. The V and J genes are TRBV5-1 and TRBJ1-1, with D possibly matching TRBD1 (5 bases). The germline CDR1 and CDR2 sequences are SGHRS and YFSETQ. V dropped 4 bases and J dropped 1 base, with 8 bases sitting between them. The CDR3 contains 13 residues.

The chain is built from TRBV24-1 and TRBJ2-2; D might be TRBD1 (6 bases). V was clipped by 9 bases and J by 6 bases, with 22 bases between them. The germline CDR1 and CDR2 sequences are KGHDR and SFDVKD. The CDR3 runs to 16 residues. The CDR3 sequence is CATGRRDTKIPGELFF. The DNA of the CDR3 is TGTGCCACCGGGCGCCGGGACACGAAGATTCCCGGGGAGCTGTTTTTT.

V is TRBV21-1 and J is TRBJ1-2. TRBV21-1 represents a pseudogene. CDR3 length equals 13 residues. CDR3 sequence: CASSKRPLEGYTF. CDR3 DNA sequence: TGTGCCAGCAGCAAACGCCCCTTAGAGGGCTACACCTTC.